The T cell receptor (beta chain) under discussion was sequenced for a study of shared clonotypes between healthy human individuals. The repertoire was sequenced with immunoSEQ multiplex PCR; TCRdb's copy has only in-frame clones and lacks some. This sample has 2 million to 2.5 million clones, with around 90% found just once. The sample was naive CD4+ T cells from PBMCs. Subset denoted: CD45RA+ positively selected. This clonotype originated in a man younger than 30 in good health. Some clones in this sample may be carry-over from other donors' samples.

In DNA form, the CDR3 reads TGTGCCAGCAGCTTGGTGGGGGGCACGTTTCCCCAGCATTTT. Its translation: CASSLVGGTFPQHF. The chain is built from TRBV5-6 and TRBJ1-5; tentative D call: TRBD1 (6 bases). Germline lookup yields CDR1 SGHDT and CDR2 YYEEEE. The CDR3 is 14 amino acids. Trimming pared 0 bases from V and 10 bases from J, leaving 14 bases between.